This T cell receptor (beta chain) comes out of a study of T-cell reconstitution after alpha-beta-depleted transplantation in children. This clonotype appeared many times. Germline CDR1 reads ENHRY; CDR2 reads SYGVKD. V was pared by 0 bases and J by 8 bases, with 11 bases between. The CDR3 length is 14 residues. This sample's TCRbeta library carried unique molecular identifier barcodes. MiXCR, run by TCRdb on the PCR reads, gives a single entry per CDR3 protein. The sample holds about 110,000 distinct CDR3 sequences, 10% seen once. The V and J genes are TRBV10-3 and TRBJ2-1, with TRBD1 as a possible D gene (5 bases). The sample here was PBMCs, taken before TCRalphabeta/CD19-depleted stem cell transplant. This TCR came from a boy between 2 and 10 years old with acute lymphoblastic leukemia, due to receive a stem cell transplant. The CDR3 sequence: CAISESGPLDEQFF. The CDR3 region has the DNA TGTGCCATCAGTGAGTCGGGGCCCCTCGATGAGCAGTTCTTC.